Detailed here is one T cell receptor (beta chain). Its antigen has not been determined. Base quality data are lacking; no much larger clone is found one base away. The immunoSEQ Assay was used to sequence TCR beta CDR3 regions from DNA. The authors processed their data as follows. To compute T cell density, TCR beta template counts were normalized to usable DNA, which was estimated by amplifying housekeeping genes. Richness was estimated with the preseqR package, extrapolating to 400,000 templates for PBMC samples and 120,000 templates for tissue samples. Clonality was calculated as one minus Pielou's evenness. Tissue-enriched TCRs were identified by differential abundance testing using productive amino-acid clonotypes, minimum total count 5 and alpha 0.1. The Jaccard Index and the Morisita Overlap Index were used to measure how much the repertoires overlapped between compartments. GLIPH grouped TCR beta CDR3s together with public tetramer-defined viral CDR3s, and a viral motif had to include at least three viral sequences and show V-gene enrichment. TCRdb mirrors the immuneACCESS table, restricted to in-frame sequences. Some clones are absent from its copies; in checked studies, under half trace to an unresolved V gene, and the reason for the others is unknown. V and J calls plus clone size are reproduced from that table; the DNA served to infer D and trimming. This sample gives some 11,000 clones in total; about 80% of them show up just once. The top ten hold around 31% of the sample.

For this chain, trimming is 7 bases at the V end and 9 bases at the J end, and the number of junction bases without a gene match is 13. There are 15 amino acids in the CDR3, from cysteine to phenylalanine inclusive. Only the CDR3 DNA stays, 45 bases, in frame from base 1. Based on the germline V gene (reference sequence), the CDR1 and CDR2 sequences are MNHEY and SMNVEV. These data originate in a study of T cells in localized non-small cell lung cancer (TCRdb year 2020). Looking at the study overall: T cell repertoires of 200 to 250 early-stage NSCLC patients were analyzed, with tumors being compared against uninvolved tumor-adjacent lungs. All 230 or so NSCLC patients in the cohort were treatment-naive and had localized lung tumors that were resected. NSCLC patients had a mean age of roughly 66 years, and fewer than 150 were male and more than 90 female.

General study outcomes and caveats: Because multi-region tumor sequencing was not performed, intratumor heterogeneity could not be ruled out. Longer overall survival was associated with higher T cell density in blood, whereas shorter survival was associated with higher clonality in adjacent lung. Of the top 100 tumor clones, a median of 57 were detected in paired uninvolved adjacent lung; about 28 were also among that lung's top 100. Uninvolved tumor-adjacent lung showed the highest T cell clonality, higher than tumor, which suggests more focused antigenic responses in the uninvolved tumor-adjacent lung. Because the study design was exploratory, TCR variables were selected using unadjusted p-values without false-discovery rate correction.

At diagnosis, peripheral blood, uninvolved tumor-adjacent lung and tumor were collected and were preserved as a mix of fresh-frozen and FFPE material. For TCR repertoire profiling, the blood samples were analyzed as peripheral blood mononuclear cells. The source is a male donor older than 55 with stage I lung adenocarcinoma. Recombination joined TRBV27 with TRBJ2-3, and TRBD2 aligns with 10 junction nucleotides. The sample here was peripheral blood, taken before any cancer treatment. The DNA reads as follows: TGTGCCAGCACCTCCCCCGGGACTAGCGTAACAACGCAGTATTTT. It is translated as CASTSPGTSVTTQYF.